The 7 T cell receptor beta chains given below trace back to one sample, sequenced in a study of blood T cell repertoires in COVID-19. Sequencing was performed with immunoSEQ multiplex PCR; in TCRdb, only in-frame clones are kept and a portion is missing. Here the sample spans approximately 340,000 clones, roughly 86% being singletons. Sequencing used peripheral blood. These receptors all come from a young man with COVID-19, enrolled during active disease.

The CDR3 sequence is CASSRGYGYTF. The CDR3 nucleotides read TGTGCCAGCAGCAGGGGTTATGGCTACACCTTC. The rearrangement links TRBV7-2 to TRBJ1-2; D perhaps matches TRBD1 (5 bases). The V end was cut by 5 bases, the J end by 5 bases, with 6 bases between. Germline values: CDR1 SGHTA, CDR2 FQGNSA. The CDR3 spans 11 residues.

The V and J genes are TRBV9 and TRBJ2-3; TRBD1 agrees at 7 bases. Germline CDR1 SGDLS, CDR2 YYNGEE. J was trimmed by 6 bases and V by 0 bases; bases with no gene match: 7. This CDR3 spans 15 amino acids. The CDR3 reads CASSVEGALVDTQYF. The CDR3 DNA reads TGTGCCAGCAGCGTAGAGGGGGCCCTAGTGGATACGCAGTATTTT.

The chain employs TRBV7-9 and TRBJ1-4; tentatively, D is TRBD1 (5 bases). The CDR3 has 17 amino acids. Germline V gene data show CDR1 as SEHNR and CDR2 as FQNEAQ (reference sequence). V lost 3 bases and J lost 3, with 17 bases in between. The CDR3 DNA is TGTGCCAGCAGCTTGTACAGGCCCAATAGGGCTAATGAAAAACTGTTTTTT. Encoded protein: CASSLYRPNRANEKLFF.

The CDR3 DNA reads TGTGCCAGCAGCCGCATCCAATTCGGGGGGGCCGTAGATACGCAGTATTTT. Translating gives CASSRIQFGGAVDTQYF. This chain connects TRBV3-1 (or the pseudogene TRBV3-2) to TRBJ2-3, with TRBD2 matching over 8 bases. Trimming took 4 bases from V and 5 from J; bases not matched to a gene: 14. The length of the CDR3 is 17 residues. In germline, CDR1 is LGHDT, CDR2 YNNKEL (reference sequence).

The J gene is TRBJ2-3, the V gene TRBV7-2, with 12 nucleotides matching TRBD2. CDR1 and CDR2 from the germline V gene are SGHTA and FQGNSA. This CDR3 comprises 16 residues. Losses at the gene ends were 3 bases for V and 8 bases for J; bases not matched to a gene: 9. CDR3 residues: CASSLVPSGGETTQYF. For the CDR3, the DNA is TGTGCCAGCAGCTTGGTTCCTAGCGGGGGGGAAACTACGCAGTATTTT.

The chain joins TRBV4-1 to TRBJ2-3, with D perhaps TRBD1 (6 bases). Trimming cost V 0 bases and J 6 bases, with 16 bases left between them. The CDR3 runs to 16 residues. The germline V gene encodes CDR1 MGHRA and CDR2 YSYEKL. The CDR3 loop is CASSQDPEQGRDTQYF. The CDR3 DNA reads as TGCGCCAGCAGCCAAGACCCAGAACAGGGCCGGGATACGCAGTATTTT.

The chain couples TRBV19 to TRBJ1-5; tentative D call: TRBD1 (5 bases). Germline CDR1 and CDR2: LNHDA and SQIVND (reference sequence). The V end lost 0 bases, the J end lost 2 bases, and 11 bases lay between the germline ends. CDR3 size: 16 residues. The CDR3 spells CASSIDQRGGNQPQHF. CDR3 in DNA: TGTGCCAGTAGTATAGATCAAAGGGGCGGCAATCAGCCCCAGCATTTT.